This T cell receptor (beta chain) was sequenced during a study of early T cells in non-severe SARS-CoV-2 infection. The overall study: Chains stayed unpaired after sequencing of bulk RNA from unsorted whole blood.

V was clipped by 6 bases and J by 4 bases, with 5 bases between them. Germline-derived CDR1 and CDR2 are MNHEY and SVGAGI. The CDR3 has 11 residues. Molecules of cDNA were individually given unique molecular identifiers that were attached to them. TCRdb fed the 5' RACE reads into MiXCR, producing one record per CDR3 protein. The table records roughly 99,000 distinct CDR3 sequences, less than 15% of them present only once. Specimen: whole blood, collected at baseline. This clonotype was obtained from an adult who was a healthcare worker with PCR-confirmed SARS-CoV-2 infection or an uninfected control (not recorded which). The rearrangement joins TRBV6-5 to TRBJ2-3; D unclear. CDR3 region: CASRRSDTQYF. In nucleotides, the CDR3 is TGTGCCAGCAGACGGTCAGATACGCAGTATTTT.